Following are 20 T cell receptor beta chains from one sample sequenced in a study of T-cell memory formation after mild COVID-19. In TCRdb, the 5' RACE reads were re-called with MiXCR into one record per CDR3 protein. The sample includes 150,000 to 200,000 distinct CDR3 sequences, approximately 10% of them seen just once. The sample taken for sequencing was PBMCs or a T cell subset sorted from them (not recorded which). The receptors come from a man aged 18 to 30 who had mild COVID-19 (a few samples of this study predate the infection). Cell type and time point are not known.

The chain uses TRBV4-3 and TRBJ2-3; 7 nucleotides line up with TRBD2. Per germline, CDR1 LGHNA and CDR2 YSLEER. The CDR3 length is 12 residues. The CDR3: CAGERGPDTQYF. The CDR3 DNA sequence: TGCGCAGGGGAGCGGGGCCCAGATACGCAGTATTTT.

The chain has TRBV6-2 or TRBV6-3 and TRBJ2-3; D perhaps matches TRBD1 (5 bases). The germline gives CDR1 MNHEY, CDR2 SVGEGT. Trimming removed 5 bases from V and 1 base from J, with 13 bases in between. This CDR3 region has 15 residues. Here the CDR3 reads CASSDLGQRTDTQYF. The CDR3 coding sequence is TGTGCCAGCAGTGACTTGGGGCAGCGCACAGATACGCAGTATTTT.

This clonotype was detected only a few times. The chain combines TRBV20-1 with TRBJ2-2; 11 positions match TRBD1. Trimming at V came to 4 bases and at J to 5 bases, leaving 3 bases not matched to a gene. Per germline, CDR1 DFQATT and CDR2 SNEGSKA (reference sequence). The CDR3 totals 14 residues. The CDR3 region is CSATGTGGTGELFF. CDR3 DNA sequence: TGCAGTGCTACCGGGACAGGGGGTACCGGGGAGCTGTTTTTT.

This clonotype was picked up a small number of times. V gene TRBV9 combines with J gene TRBJ2-3, with 10 nucleotides matching TRBD2. Germline V lookup: CDR1 SGDLS, CDR2 YYNGEE. The CDR3 runs 17 residues. V was pared by 0 bases and J by 0 bases, with 4 bases of the junction left unmatched. The DNA for the CDR3 is TGTGCCAGCAGCGTAGTGAGCGGGGGGGCTAGCACAGATACGCAGTATTTT. Residues: CASSVVSGGASTDTQYF.

This clonotype was observed a few times. The genes are TRBV7-7 and TRBJ2-7; D may be TRBD1 or TRBD2 (6 bases each). The CDR3 loop spans 15 amino acids. Deletions cut 5 bases from V and 5 bases from J, with 19 bases between. The germline V gene has CDR1 SSHAT and CDR2 FNYEAQ (reference sequence). CDR3 loop: CASSPGGDRSDEQYF. The CDR3, as DNA: TGTGCCAGCAGCCCCGGGGGAGACAGGTCGGACGAGCAGTACTTC. The whole variable domain, filled in from reference TRBV7-7 and TRBJ2-7, reads GAGVSQSPRYKVTKRGQDVTLRCDPISSHATLYWYQQALGQGPEFLTYFNYEAQPDKSGLPSDRFSAERPEGSISTLTIQRTEQRDSAMYRCASSPGGDRSDEQYFGPGTRLTVT.

This chain joins TRBV7-2 and TRBJ1-5, with TRBD1 as a possible D gene (6 bases). Germline lookup yields CDR1 SGHTA and CDR2 FQGNSA. The CDR3 has 18 residues. The V and J ends lost 0 bases and 3 bases respectively, with 18 bases between them. The CDR3 DNA follows: TGTGCCAGCAGCTTAGCGTTCCCCACACAGGGACCCAATCAGCCCCAGCATTTT. This gives the protein CASSLAFPTQGPNQPQHF.

The chain has TRBV20-1 and TRBJ1-1; D is unclear. Germline CDR1 is DFQATT and CDR2 is SNEGSKA (reference sequence). V was shortened by 6 bases and J by 0 bases, with 5 bases between the two germline ends. The CDR3 totals 11 residues. CDR3 DNA sequence: TGCAGTGCCCCTATGAACACTGAAGCTTTCTTT. Its protein product is CSAPMNTEAFF.

This chain uses TRBV12-3 or TRBV12-4 with TRBJ1-3; D is perhaps TRBD1 (6 bases). V lost 6 bases to trimming and J lost 2 bases, with 11 bases between them. There are 14 residues in the CDR3. The CDR3 sequence: CASSARTAGNTIYF. In DNA form, the CDR3 reads TGTGCCAGCAGCGCTCGGACAGCTGGAAACACCATATATTTT.

This sequence joins TRBV20-1 and TRBJ2-3, with a possible D match to TRBD2 (5 bases). Looked up from germline, CDR1 is DFQATT and CDR2 is SNEGSKA (reference sequence). Trimming cost V 3 bases and J 0 bases, with 13 bases left between them. This CDR3 is 15 amino acids long. The CDR3 reads CSASSPRGSTDTQYF. DNA for the CDR3: TGCAGTGCTAGTTCCCCTCGGGGTAGCACAGATACGCAGTATTTT.

CDR3 amino acids: CASSRFGQGTEAFF. As DNA, the CDR3 is TGCGCCAGCAGCCGGTTCGGACAGGGCACTGAAGCTTTCTTT. This chain links TRBV4-3 with TRBJ1-1; 8 bases align to TRBD1. This CDR3 has 14 residues. Trimming took 4 bases from V and 4 from J; bases not matched to a gene: 5. From germline, CDR1 is LGHNA and CDR2 YSLEER.

This clonotype was seen more than once but under ten times. The chain's CDR3 is CASSPPGMRSYNEQFF. The CDR3 DNA reads as TGTGCCAGCTCACCTCCCGGGATGCGCTCCTACAATGAGCAGTTCTTC. The chain joins TRBV18 to TRBJ2-1, with D perhaps matching TRBD2 (5 bases). The CDR3 is 16 residues long. The V and J ends lost 3 bases and 0 bases respectively, with 12 bases between them. Looked up from germline, CDR1 is KGHSH and CDR2 is LQKENI.

The table lists this clonotype with a few counts. The chain has TRBV5-5 and TRBJ1-1; D is undetermined. Trimming took 4 bases from V and 8 from J, leaving 15 bases between them. Germline assignment: CDR1 SGHKS and CDR2 YYEKEE (reference sequence). There are 13 residues in the CDR3. DNA of the CDR3: TGTGCCAGCAGCCGATCCCCGGACGCGGAAGCTTTCTTT. This gives the protein CASSRSPDAEAFF.

This clonotype appeared a few times. The gene calls are TRBV3-1 and TRBJ2-5, with D hard to call. Germline assignment: CDR1 LGHDT and CDR2 YNNKEL (reference sequence). The CDR3 loop spans 14 amino acids. Trimming pared 4 bases from V and 5 bases from J, leaving 14 bases between. In nucleotides, the CDR3 is TGTGCCAGCAGCCGAAAAGAATACCGGGAGACCCAGTACTTC. Translation: CASSRKEYRETQYF.

This clonotype has more than one count but fewer than ten. V usage is TRBV29-1 and J usage is TRBJ1-2; TRBD1 might be the D (5 bases). Germline lookup yields CDR1 SQVTM and CDR2 ANQGSEA. This CDR3 is built from 14 residues. V lost 4 bases and J 5 bases, leaving 17 bases between the germline ends. The CDR3 DNA reads TGCAGCGTTGGACAGACCCTCGGGTTTTATGGCTACACCTTC. Residues: CSVGQTLGFYGYTF.

This clonotype was seen ten or more times. V usage is TRBV10-3 and J usage is TRBJ1-3; D uncertain. Looked up from germline, CDR1 is ENHRY and CDR2 is SYGVKD. V was pared by 4 bases and J by 0 bases, with 7 bases between. This CDR3 region has 14 residues. CDR3 loop: CAISVDNSGNTIYF. The CDR3 region has the DNA TGTGCCATCAGTGTAGACAACTCTGGAAACACCATATATTTT.

This clonotype appeared a few times. The chain combines TRBV2 with TRBJ2-3, with D possibly matching TRBD1 (5 bases). V was clipped by 3 bases and J by 4 bases, with 11 bases between them. The germline CDR1 and CDR2 sequences are SNHLY and FYNNEI. The length of the CDR3 is 14 residues. CDR3 amino acids: CASSDWLGADTQYF. CDR3 coding DNA: TGTGCCAGCAGTGATTGGTTAGGGGCAGATACGCAGTATTTT.

This clonotype was observed a few times. The rearrangement joins TRBV29-1 to TRBJ2-5, with D possibly matching TRBD1 (6 bases). Per germline, CDR1 SQVTM and CDR2 ANQGSEA. V dropped 5 bases and J dropped 5 bases, with 12 bases sitting between them. The CDR3 runs 12 residues. CDR3 loop: CSVSDSLETQYF. CDR3 coding DNA: TGCAGCGTTTCGGACAGCCTGGAGACCCAGTACTTC.

CDR3 region: CASSYATRLVYEQYF. The CDR3 coding sequence is TGTGCCAGCAGTTATGCCACACGTCTCGTCTACGAGCAGTACTTC. The rearrangement joins TRBV6-2 or TRBV6-3 to TRBJ2-7, with D unresolved. This CDR3 has 15 residues. The V and J ends lost 3 bases and 3 bases respectively, with 15 bases between them. Germline CDR1 reads MNHEY; CDR2 reads SVGEGT.

Ten or more counts support this clonotype. The chain carries TRBV2 and TRBJ1-1; a possible D gene is TRBD1 (6 bases). This CDR3 region has 15 residues. Per the germline V gene, CDR1 is SNHLY and CDR2 is FYNNEI. Trimming removed 6 bases from V and 0 bases from J, with 14 bases in between. CDR3 loop: CASRADSRLNTEAFF. CDR3 sequence (DNA): TGTGCCAGCAGGGCGGACAGCCGTTTGAACACTGAAGCTTTCTTT.

A few counts support this clonotype. The chain uses TRBV4-3 and TRBJ2-6; 7 bases align to TRBD1. The germline V gene encodes CDR1 LGHNA and CDR2 YSLEER. Trimming at V came to 0 bases and at J to 0 bases, leaving 5 bases not matched to a gene. The CDR3 length is 18 residues. The chain's CDR3 is CASSQDWTGGSGANVLTF. CDR3 bases: TGCGCCAGCAGCCAAGACTGGACAGGCGGCTCTGGGGCCAACGTCCTGACTTTC.